This T cell receptor (beta chain) is from a study of T cell responses to AZD1222 COVID-19 vaccine. Germline V gene sequence: CDR1 SGHNT, CDR2 YYREEE (reference sequence). CDR3 size: 15 residues. The V gene lost 1 base and the J gene lost 2 bases, with 10 bases spanning the gap. Profiling relied on immunoSEQ multiplex PCR, and the TCRdb table lists in-frame clones only, not all of them. The sample has roughly 93,000 clones; roughly 90% are singletons. The origin of this receptor is an adult in good health. The chain combines TRBV5-4 with TRBJ1-3; D is perhaps TRBD1 (5 bases). Sequencing was performed on peripheral blood, taken on day 0 of MenACWY control vaccination. The CDR3 region is CASSLQGSPGNTIYF. The CDR3, as DNA: TGTGCCAGCAGCTTGCAGGGATCTCCTGGAAACACCATATATTTT. Based on the CDR3 plus reference TRBV5-4 and TRBJ1-3, the full variable domain is ETGVTQSPTHLIKTRGQQVTLRCSSQSGHNTVSWYQQALGQGPQFIFQYYREEENGRGNFPPRFSGLQFPNYSSELNVNALELDDSALYLCASSLQGSPGNTIYFGEGSWLTVV.